This TCR beta chain was captured by sequencing in a study of blood T cell repertoires in COVID-19. The wider study: Italy, Spain and the United States were the sources of the convalescent and acute COVID-19 samples. The cDNA or gDNA used as material had been derived from T cells, B-cell-depleted T cells, or PBMCs.

Original processing notes: How many nucleated cells were present was estimated from reference gene primer amplification. TCRdb's copy holds only in-frame clones and misses some; the assay was immunoSEQ multiplex PCR. That table is the source of V, J and clone size, and D and trimming were worked out from the DNA. The data hold some 150,000 clones, with approximately 91% observed a single time. The specimen was peripheral blood. The TCR sequence derives from a human donor in a cohort sampled during active COVID-19.

CDR3 region: CASSPYSETGELFF. In DNA, the CDR3 is TGTGCCAGCTCACCGTATAGCGAGACCGGGGAGCTGTTTTTT. This sequence joins TRBV18 and TRBJ2-2; possibly TRBD2 for D (5 bases). V lost 3 bases and J lost 5, with 10 bases in between. This CDR3 comprises 14 residues. Germline loops: CDR1 KGHSH, CDR2 LQKENI.